Many counts were recorded for the clone carrying this T cell receptor (beta chain). No antigen is known for it. The data originate from a study of metastatic and nonmetastatic thyroid tumors. The V and J ends lost 4 bases and 1 base respectively, with 25 bases between them. This CDR3 region has 20 residues. The germline V gene has CDR1 LGHNA and CDR2 YSLEER. TCRdb re-analyzed the PCR reads through MiXCR. The sample holds approximately 19,000 clones, around 19% seen once. Thyroid surgery had not been preceded by any treatment in any patient. Study findings and constraints: Significantly higher TCR beta diversity was reportedly seen in malignant thyroid tumors than benign nodules, in blood and tumor.

The V call is TRBV4-3, the J call TRBJ2-2; TRBD1 is a possible D gene (6 bases). The source material was blood. The source of this sequence is a female donor with papillary thyroid cancer or a benign thyroid nodule (not recorded which). Some clones in this sample may be carry-over from other donors' samples. The CDR3 region has the DNA TGCGCCAGCAGCCCCCTTGAATCACAGGGAATTTTATGGAACACCGGGGAGCTGTTTTTT. This encodes CASSPLESQGILWNTGELFF.